This TCR beta chain appears in the sequencing data of a study of chemoradiotherapy in HPV16-positive cancers. Study details: Candidate HPV-specific T-cell clones and common TCR motifs came from functional assays in two HPV16-positive patients.

Germline V gene lookup returns CDR1 SGHVS and CDR2 FQNEAQ. Trimming took 5 bases from V and 9 from J, leaving 14 bases between them. CDR3 size: 13 residues. The assay was immunoSEQ multiplex PCR, and TCRdb's table has in-frame clones only and misses some. The sample has almost 5,500 clones; 76% are singletons. The rearrangement links TRBV7-8 to TRBJ2-1, with D possibly TRBD2 on 6 matching bases. Sampling was done from a patient who underwent chemoradiotherapy. The TCR was taken from a human donor with HPV-associated anogenital cancer. CDR3 amino acids: CASSPRRGTEQFF. In DNA form, the CDR3 reads TGTGCCAGCAGCCCCCGGAGGGGCACTGAGCAGTTCTTC.